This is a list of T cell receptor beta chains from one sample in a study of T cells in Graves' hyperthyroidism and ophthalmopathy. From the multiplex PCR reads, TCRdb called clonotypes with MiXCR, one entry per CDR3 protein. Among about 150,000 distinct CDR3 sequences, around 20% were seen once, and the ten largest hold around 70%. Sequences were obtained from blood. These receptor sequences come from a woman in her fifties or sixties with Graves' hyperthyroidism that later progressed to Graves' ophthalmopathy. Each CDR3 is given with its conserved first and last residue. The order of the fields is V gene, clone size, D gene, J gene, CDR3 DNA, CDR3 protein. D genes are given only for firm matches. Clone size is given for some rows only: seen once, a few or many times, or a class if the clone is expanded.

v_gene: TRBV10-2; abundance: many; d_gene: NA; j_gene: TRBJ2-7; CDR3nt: TGCGCCAGCAGTGGGGGGCAGAGCGGCATCTACGAGCAGTACTTC; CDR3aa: CASSGGQSGIYEQYF
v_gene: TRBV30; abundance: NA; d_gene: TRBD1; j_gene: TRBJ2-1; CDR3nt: TGTGCCTGGAGTGTAGGACAGGGCTTCAATGAGCAGTTCTTC; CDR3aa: CAWSVGQGFNEQFF
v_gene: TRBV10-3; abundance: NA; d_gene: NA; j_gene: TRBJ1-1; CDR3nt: TGTGCCGGACGGACTAGGGGGGGGGACACTGGAGCTTTCTTT; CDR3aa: CAGRTRGGDTGAFF
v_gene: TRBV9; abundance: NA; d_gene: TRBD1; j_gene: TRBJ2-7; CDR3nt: TGTGCCAGCAGCGTAGCAGGGACAGGCTCCTACGAGCAGTACTTC; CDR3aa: CASSVAGTGSYEQYF
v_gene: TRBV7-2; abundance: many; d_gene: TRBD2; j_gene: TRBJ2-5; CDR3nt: TGTGCCAGCAGCTTAGGGTTTCTAGCGGGAGCCCAAGAGACCCAGTACTTC; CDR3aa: CASSLGFLAGAQETQYF
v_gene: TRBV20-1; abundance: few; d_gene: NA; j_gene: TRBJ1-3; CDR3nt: TGCAGTGCTAGGTTGGGATCTCGGGGGCGAGTAGGAAACACCATATATTTT; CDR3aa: CSARLGSRGRVGNTIYF
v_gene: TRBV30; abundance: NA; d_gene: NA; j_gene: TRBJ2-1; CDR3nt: TGTGCCTGGAGCTTCGGGAGTGGCGCGGATGAGCAGTTCTTC; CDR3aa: CAWSFGSGADEQFF
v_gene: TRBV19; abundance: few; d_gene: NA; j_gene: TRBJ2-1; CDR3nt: TGTGCCAGTAGCAGGGAGGCAGGAGCGCGCAATGAGCAGTTCTTC; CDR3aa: CASSREAGARNEQFF
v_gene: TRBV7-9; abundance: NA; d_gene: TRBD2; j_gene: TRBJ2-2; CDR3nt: TGTGCCAGCAGCTTAGCGGCGGGGGTCACCGGGGAGCTGTTTTTT; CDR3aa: CASSLAAGVTGELFF
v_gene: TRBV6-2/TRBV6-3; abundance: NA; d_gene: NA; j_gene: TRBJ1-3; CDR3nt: TGTGCCAGCCACCGCGCCCCGGATGGTGCTGGAAACACCATATATTTT; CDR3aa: CASHRAPDGAGNTIYF
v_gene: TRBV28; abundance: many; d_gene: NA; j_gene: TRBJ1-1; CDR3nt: TGTGCCAGCATTCCATCCATGAACACTGAAGCTTTCTTT; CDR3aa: CASIPSMNTEAFF
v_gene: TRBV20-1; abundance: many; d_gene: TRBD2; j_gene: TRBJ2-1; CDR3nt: TGCAGTGCTAGAGCGGCTTTAGCGGGTTACCATGAGCAGTTCTTC; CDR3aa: CSARAALAGYHEQFF
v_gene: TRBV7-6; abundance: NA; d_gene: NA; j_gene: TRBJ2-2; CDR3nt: TGTGCCAGCAGCCTAAGCCCCGTAAGGGGCACCGGGGAGCTGTTTTTT; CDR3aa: CASSLSPVRGTGELFF
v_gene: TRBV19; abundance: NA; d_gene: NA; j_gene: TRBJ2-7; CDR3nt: TGTGCCAGTAGCCACTATGGGGACGGCGCCTCCTACGAGCAGTACTTC; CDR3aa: CASSHYGDGASYEQYF
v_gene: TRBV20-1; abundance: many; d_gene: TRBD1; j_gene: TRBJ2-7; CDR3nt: TGCAGTGCCCAAAAGGGGACAGGGGGAGCATTCTCCTACGAGCAGTACTTC; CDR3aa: CSAQKGTGGAFSYEQYF
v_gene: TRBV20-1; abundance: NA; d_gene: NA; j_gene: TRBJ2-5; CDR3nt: TGCAGTGCTCCAGTGGCTTCCCGGGAGACCCAGTACTTC; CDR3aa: CSAPVASRETQYF
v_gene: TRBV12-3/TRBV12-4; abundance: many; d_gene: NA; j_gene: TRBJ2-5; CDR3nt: TGTGCCAGCAGTTTGGAGGAGGTCAGAGAGACCCAGTACTTC; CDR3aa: CASSLEEVRETQYF
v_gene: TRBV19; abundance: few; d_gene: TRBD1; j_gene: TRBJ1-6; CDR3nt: TGTGCCAGTAGTAAGAAGACAGGGTTGAATTCACCCCTCCACTTT; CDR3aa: CASSKKTGLNSPLHF